This T cell receptor beta chain was recorded in a study of shared clonotypes between healthy human individuals (dated by TCRdb to the early 2020s). Study-wide context: A few men and a couple of women, aged 18 to 49 years, made up the cohort. Leukapheresis yielded between about 0.9 and 10 billion PBMCs per donor. To estimate repertoire size and how much clonotype sharing occurs between individuals, the study deeply sequenced the blood TCR repertoires of roughly 5 healthy adults. For each donor, CD4 naive and CD4 memory were each given three plates, CD8 naive was given two plates, and CD8 memory was given one plate. To increase sequencing depth and limit assay-specific biases, different laboratories used diverse techniques to prepare libraries and sequence TCR repertoires.

A word on this clone: There is no known antigen for this receptor. No much larger clone exists at a distance of one base, and base qualities are not known.

CD8 naive samples were obtained by positive selection for CCR7 among CD45RO-negative cells, yielding a CD45RA+CCR7+ population from which TemRA cells were excluded. The donors were healthy, HIV-negative adults who had no recently reported acute infections or vaccinations. All donors were Caucasian adults living in Nashville, Tennessee, USA. Blood was obtained by leukapheresis, after which PBMCs were separated by Ficoll-Histopaque density gradient centrifugation and cryopreserved in liquid nitrogen vapor phase. Purity and quantity of every magnetically sorted T cell population were checked by analytical flow cytometry. Genomic DNA was isolated from each sorted fraction and quantified by UV absorbance on a Nanodrop 2000c. Using the deep immunoSEQ assay, TCR CDR3 regions were amplified from genomic DNA by multiplex PCR. For each cell subset, the extracted genomic DNA was distributed evenly across all wells of several immunoSEQ 96-well plates, and each plate served as one replicate. Each replicate PCR for sorted subsets received around 200 ng genomic DNA, equal to tens of thousands of T cell genomes. The purified libraries were quantified using a Qubit 3.0 fluorometer, sized with a Bioanalyzer 2100, and then quantified again using the KAPA Library Quantification kit. Every immunoSEQ 96-well plate was sequenced on a separate single-read 150-cycle Illumina NextSeq 550 flow cell. As for how the authors treated the data: Because the immunoSEQ output included only junctional sequences and no quality scores, the filtering could not be the same as the filtering used for full-length reads. To assign V/J genes and CDR3, sequences were annotated using PyIR, a Python wrapper for IgBLAST v1.9, with IMGT germline references. Reads were filtered out if the reads had weak V/J assignments (E-value above 1e-6), no CDR3, stop codons, out-of-frame junctions, or ambiguous translated residues. V3J clonotypes were defined as sequences sharing the same inferred V gene, J gene, and CDR3 amino acid sequence. Percentage overlap between repertoires was calculated by dividing the number of shared unique clonotypes by the size of the smaller repertoire. Three approaches were used to assess repertoire richness: RTK rarefaction, the Chao1 estimator, and Recon v2.1 estimates of unobserved clonotypes. For all TCRbeta clonotypes obtained by the gDNA method from a handful of donors, generation probabilities were computed with OLGA. TCRdb re-hosts the immuneACCESS table, in-frame sequences only. Its copies lack some clones; in the studies checked, an unresolved V gene accounts for under half of them, and the cause for the rest is not known. The D gene and trimming were derived from the DNA, and the V and J assignments and clone size from that table. The sample table shows hundreds of thousands of clones, and about 92% are seen once. The ten biggest clones cover about 24% of the sample.

CDR1 and CDR2, looked up from the germline V gene (reference sequence), are LNHNV and YYDKDF. V is shortened by 5 bases, J by 4 bases, and the region joining them spans 11 bases. Its CDR3 holds 13 amino acids, cysteine through phenylalanine. The CDR3 DNA has 39 bases and is translated from base 1. Points the paper makes about the study in general: Only blood was sampled, and tissue TCR repertoires likely differ from those in blood. Naive subsets generally had larger estimated clonotype richness than memory subsets did. Because the study included only a small number of donors, the genetic and exposure-history diversity represented was limited. Pairwise subsampling indicated that sequencing depth was expected to affect the degree of clonotype sharing among donors. Even with the large sequencing depth, rarefaction of the sorted-subset datasets indicated that sequencing was incomplete. Sharing across several donors was observed for about 5% of naive CD4, over 3% of naive CD8, roughly 2.4% of memory CD4, and roughly 0.4% of memory CD8 clonotypes. Compared with non-shared clonotypes, the clonotypes found in all four sorted-subset donors had higher generation probabilities.

This TCR was recovered from a young man in good health. Sequencing used naive CD8+ T cells sorted from blood. The sample's cell subset or site label is to be understood as: CD45RA+CCR7+. The rearrangement joined TRBV15 to TRBJ2-5, and the D gene may be TRBD2, 5 bases matching. The DNA sequence is TGTGCCACCAGCTTTACGAGGGTAGAGACCCAGTACTTC. Translated, it reads CATSFTRVETQYF.